This is a list of T cell receptor beta chains from one sample in a study of circulating CD8 cells and anti-PD-1 response in melanoma. One entry per CDR3 protein results from TCRdb running MiXCR on the reads. The table shows 350 to 500 distinct CDR3 sequences, with about 8% occurring only once. Sequenced here: CD8+ T cells from PBMCs, sampled at baseline or after one month of anti-PD-1 therapy (not recorded which). The receptor set was obtained from a human donor with melanoma. Both conserved end residues are part of each CDR3. Each record gives: J gene, V gene, CDR3 protein.

J gene: TRBJ2-1
V gene: TRBV18
CDR3 protein: CASSWTGYYNEQFF

J gene: TRBJ2-3
V gene: TRBV28
CDR3 protein: CASRGWLAGGPSTDTQYF

J gene: TRBJ2-7
V gene: TRBV20-1
CDR3 protein: CSAKRGLEQYF

J gene: TRBJ2-7
V gene: TRBV10-3
CDR3 protein: CAITMHTGGETYEQYF

J gene: TRBJ2-1
V gene: TRBV25-1
CDR3 protein: CASSGWGIAGYSYNEQLF

J gene: TRBJ2-7
V gene: TRBV25-1
CDR3 protein: CARRHGYEQYF

J gene: TRBJ2-7
V gene: TRBV11-2
CDR3 protein: CASSLERYEQYF

J gene: TRBJ2-7
V gene: TRBV5-1
CDR3 protein: CASSLGRETYEQYF

J gene: TRBJ2-3
V gene: TRBV19
CDR3 protein: CASREAGNTDTQYF

J gene: TRBJ2-7
V gene: TRBV19
CDR3 protein: CASSVVHGGILNEQYF

J gene: TRBJ1-1
V gene: TRBV3-1
CDR3 protein: CASSLTENTEAFF

J gene: TRBJ2-2
V gene: TRBV19
CDR3 protein: CATTGQGSTGEPFF

J gene: TRBJ1-2
V gene: TRBV29-1
CDR3 protein: CSVEAQIYGYTF

J gene: TRBJ2-7
V gene: TRBV28
CDR3 protein: CASSSGVPYEQYF

J gene: TRBJ2-7
V gene: TRBV7-8
CDR3 protein: CASSGRGGVHEQYF

J gene: TRBJ1-4
V gene: TRBV2
CDR3 protein: CASSAGGDNEKLFF

J gene: TRBJ2-7
V gene: TRBV12-3/TRBV12-4
CDR3 protein: CASSLAAPYEQYF

J gene: TRBJ2-3
V gene: TRBV20-1
CDR3 protein: CSGGMTGLSDTQYF

J gene: TRBJ2-2
V gene: TRBV28
CDR3 protein: CASSFEGLGGELFF

J gene: TRBJ1-1
V gene: TRBV28
CDR3 protein: CAIYRGRNTEAFF

J gene: TRBJ1-5
V gene: TRBV20-1
CDR3 protein: CSASGVGQPQHF

J gene: TRBJ2-2
V gene: TRBV15
CDR3 protein: CATSSRSLLGGAKRELFF

J gene: TRBJ2-5
V gene: TRBV7-2
CDR3 protein: CASSLVASGGKETQYF

J gene: TRBJ2-7
V gene: TRBV19
CDR3 protein: CASSLQTFYEQYF

J gene: TRBJ2-7
V gene: TRBV20-1
CDR3 protein: CSASETSTYEQYF

J gene: TRBJ2-5
V gene: TRBV20-1
CDR3 protein: CSARTGTGKETQYF

J gene: TRBJ2-7
V gene: TRBV28
CDR3 protein: CAHGTEGTVGEQYF

J gene: TRBJ1-6
V gene: TRBV20-1
CDR3 protein: CSAREGLINSPLHF

J gene: TRBJ2-3
V gene: TRBV4-1
CDR3 protein: CASSQDPSDTQYF

J gene: TRBJ2-1
V gene: TRBV7-9
CDR3 protein: CASSSRGLAGAHNEQFF

J gene: TRBJ1-5
V gene: TRBV12-3/TRBV12-4
CDR3 protein: CASSSGGLQPQHF

J gene: TRBJ2-7
V gene: TRBV2
CDR3 protein: CASSGWRTGGDEQYF

J gene: TRBJ2-5
V gene: TRBV19
CDR3 protein: CASSIYPSGGETQYF

J gene: TRBJ1-4
V gene: TRBV29-1
CDR3 protein: CSVVPGDFNEKLFF

J gene: TRBJ2-1
V gene: TRBV9
CDR3 protein: CASSVGGGNEQFF

J gene: TRBJ2-7
V gene: TRBV5-5
CDR3 protein: CASSYRDGTYEQYF

J gene: TRBJ1-5
V gene: TRBV4-1
CDR3 protein: CASSLGQTSNQPQHF

J gene: TRBJ1-1
V gene: TRBV19
CDR3 protein: CASSLWDTGGSEAFF

J gene: TRBJ2-1
V gene: TRBV27
CDR3 protein: CASTRGGNEQFF

J gene: TRBJ2-2
V gene: TRBV14
CDR3 protein: CASSPGPPNTGELFF